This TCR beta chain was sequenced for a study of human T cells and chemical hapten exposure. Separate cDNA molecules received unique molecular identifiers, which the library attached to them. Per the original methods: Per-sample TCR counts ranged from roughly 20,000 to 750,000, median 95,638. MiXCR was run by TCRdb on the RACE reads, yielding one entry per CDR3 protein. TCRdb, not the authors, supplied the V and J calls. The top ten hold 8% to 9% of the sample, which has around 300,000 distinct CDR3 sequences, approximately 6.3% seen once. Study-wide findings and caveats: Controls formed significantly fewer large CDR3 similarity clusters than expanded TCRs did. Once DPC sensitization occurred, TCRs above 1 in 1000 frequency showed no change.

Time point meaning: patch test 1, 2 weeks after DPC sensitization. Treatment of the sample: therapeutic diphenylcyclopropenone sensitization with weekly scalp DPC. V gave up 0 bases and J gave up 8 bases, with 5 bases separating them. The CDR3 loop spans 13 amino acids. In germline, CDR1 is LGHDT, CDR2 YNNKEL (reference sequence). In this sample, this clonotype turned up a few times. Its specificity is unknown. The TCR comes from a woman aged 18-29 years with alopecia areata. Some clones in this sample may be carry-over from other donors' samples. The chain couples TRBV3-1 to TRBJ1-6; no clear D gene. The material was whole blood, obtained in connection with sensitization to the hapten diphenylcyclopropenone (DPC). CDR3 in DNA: TGTGCCAGCAGCCAAGATCGGGATTCACCCCTCCACTTT. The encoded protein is CASSQDRDSPLHF.